This TCR beta chain was recorded in a study of Ad26.COV2.S vaccination and SARS-CoV-2 variants. About the research overall: The study gave Ad26.COV2.S intramuscularly, once or twice 56 days apart. Findings of the study overall: Non-spike TCR breadth showed similarity between vaccine and placebo recipients. Once vaccination had occurred, spike-specific CD8+ and CD4+ T cell responses reportedly showed substantial breadth.

This CDR3 region has 16 residues. Trimming took 1 base from V and 5 from J, leaving 17 bases between them. Germline CDR1 SGHVS, CDR2 FQNEAQ. As for this clone: Antigen specificity is unknown.

Clones were read by immunoSEQ multiplex PCR, and TCRdb kept only the in-frame ones, dropping some. The sample carries approximately 350,000 clones, roughly 91% recorded once. The treatment was: around 19 received Ad26.COV2.S at low or high dose, single or two shots; about 5 received placebo; per-sample allocation not given. Sample collection was performed on day 63 after the first vaccine or placebo injection. Sequencing used peripheral blood, obtained in a trial of Ad26.COV2.S vaccine versus placebo. The chain carries TRBV7-8 and TRBJ1-1; D possibly corresponds to TRBD1 (5 bases). The clonotype was recovered from a person aged 18-60 years who received the Ad26.COV2.S COVID-19 vaccine or a placebo. The CDR3 DNA reads TGTGCCAGCAGCTTAGAACAGGCGTTTCTAGAAACTGAAGCTTTCTTT. Translated: CASSLEQAFLETEAFF.